Presented here are 17 T cell receptor beta chains from one specimen sequenced in a study of T cell responses to AZD1222 COVID-19 vaccine. TCRdb's table, derived via immunoSEQ multiplex PCR, lists solely in-frame clones and lacks some. The sample includes about 130,000 clones, roughly 84% of them seen just once. The starting material was peripheral blood, obtained on day 0 of AZD1222 vaccination. These receptors all stem from an adult in good health.

This chain connects TRBV11-2 to TRBJ2-3; D might be TRBD2 (5 bases). CDR1 is SGHAT, CDR2 FQNNGV, per germline. V was trimmed by 0 bases and J by 4 bases, leaving 17 bases between them. The CDR3 is 17 amino acids. CDR3 nucleotide sequence: TGTGCCAGCAGCTTAGATCTCGGGGTAGCAGCCGCAGATACGCAGTATTTT. Its translation is CASSLDLGVAAADTQYF.

V and J are TRBV5-4 and TRBJ2-5, with 7 positions matching TRBD1. Germline V gene sequence: CDR1 SGHNT, CDR2 YYREEE (reference sequence). The V gene end was trimmed by 1 base and the J gene end by 4 bases; junction bases not matched to a gene: 7. The CDR3 sequence is 15 residues long. The CDR3 is CASSLRTGGGETQYF. The CDR3 DNA reads as TGTGCCAGCAGCTTGCGGACAGGTGGGGGAGAGACCCAGTACTTC.

J is TRBJ2-3 and V is TRBV4-1, with D possibly being TRBD1 (6 bases). The CDR3 has 14 residues. V gave up 1 base and J gave up 9 bases, with 14 bases separating them. Germline V gives CDR1 MGHRA, CDR2 YSYEKL. The CDR3 loop is CASSQVQGIGTQYF. As DNA, the CDR3 is TGCGCCAGCAGCCAAGTTCAGGGGATAGGGACGCAGTATTTT.

This clone was seen a handful of times. This rearrangement joins TRBV7-2 to TRBJ1-5; D not resolved. Trimming stripped 5 bases from V and 3 bases from J, with 14 bases between. There are 15 residues in the CDR3. Germline V gives CDR1 SGHTA, CDR2 FQGNSA. The CDR3 is CASSLVGNNNQPQHF. CDR3 DNA: TGTGCCAGCAGCCTCGTAGGGAACAACAATCAGCCCCAGCATTTT.

V gene TRBV7-8 combines with J gene TRBJ1-6; TRBD1 might be the D (6 bases). This CDR3 is 15 amino acids long. CDR1 SGHVS and CDR2 FQNEAQ come from the germline V gene. Trimming pared 5 bases from V and 3 bases from J, leaving 11 bases between. CDR3 DNA sequence: TGTGCCAGCAGCCTGGGGACAAACTATAATTCACCCCTCCACTTT. This translates into CASSLGTNYNSPLHF.

This clone appeared a single time. The chain is built from TRBV7-3 and TRBJ1-1; 7 bases are a match to TRBD1. This CDR3 contains 13 residues. The germline V gene has CDR1 SGHTA and CDR2 FQGTGA. The ends lost 5 bases at V and 7 bases at J; junction bases unmatched: 7. This chain's CDR3 is CASSRYTGDEAFF. The CDR3, as DNA: TGTGCCAGCAGCCGCTACACAGGGGATGAAGCTTTCTTT. The whole variable domain, filled in from reference TRBV7-3 and TRBJ1-1, reads GAGVSQTPSNKVTEKGKYVELRCDPISGHTALYWYRQSLGQGPEFLIYFQGTGAADDSGLPNDRFFAVRPEGSVSTLKIQRTERGDSAVYLCASSRYTGDEAFFGQGTRLTVV.

The chain couples TRBV7-2 to TRBJ1-4; D is unresolved. Germline loops: CDR1 SGHTA, CDR2 FQGNSA. This CDR3 is 14 amino acids long. With 1 base removed from V and 7 bases from J, the gap between germline ends came to 10 bases. The CDR3 sequence is CASSLVPGREKLFF. The CDR3 DNA is TGTGCCAGCAGCTTAGTTCCGGGTCGTGAAAAACTGTTTTTT.

This chain uses TRBV5-5 with TRBJ2-1; unclear D gene. This CDR3 contains 13 residues. Trimming shortened V by 0 bases and J by 7 bases, and 8 bases separated the two germline ends. Germline values: CDR1 SGHKS, CDR2 YYEKEE (reference sequence). The CDR3 bases are TGTGCCAGCAGCTTGGCCATACGGAATGAGCAGTTCTTC. Amino acid sequence: CASSLAIRNEQFF. The complete variable domain, with remaining parts taken from reference TRBV5-5 and TRBJ2-1, reads DAGVTQSPTHLIKTRGQQVTLRCSPISGHKSVSWYQQVLGQGPQFIFQYYEKEERGRGNFPDRFSARQFPNYSSELNVNALLLGDSALYLCASSLAIRNEQFFGPGTRLTVL.

The gene calls are TRBV28 and TRBJ1-2, with D uncertain. The CDR3 is 14 amino acids. Trimming shortened V by 8 bases and J by 0 bases, and 13 bases separated the two germline ends. Germline V CDR1 and CDR2: MDHEN, SYDVKM. CDR3 in amino acids: CASSLVGANYGYTF. CDR3 sequence (DNA): TGTGCCAGCTCCTTGGTCGGAGCTAACTATGGCTACACCTTC.

The chain recombines TRBV10-3 with TRBJ2-1, with 11 bases identical to TRBD2. V was clipped by 2 bases and J by 5 bases; unmatched bases: 2. CDR1 and CDR2 from the germline V gene are ENHRY and SYGVKD. The CDR3 sequence is 15 residues long. The CDR3 spells CAISEQLAGDNEQFF. In DNA, the CDR3 is TGTGCCATCAGTGAGCAACTAGCGGGGGACAATGAGCAGTTCTTC.

This clone was counted once. This rearrangement joins TRBV10-1 to TRBJ1-5, with 11 bases that match TRBD1. The germline V gene has CDR1 WNHNN and CDR2 SYGVQD (reference sequence). The CDR3 length is 16 residues. V was pared by 5 bases and J by 3 bases, with 6 bases of the junction left unmatched. CDR3 region: CASSTDRGRDNQPQHF. The CDR3 coding sequence is TGCGCCAGCAGTACGGACAGGGGGCGGGACAATCAGCCCCAGCATTTT.

The J gene is TRBJ2-7, the V gene TRBV5-4, with TRBD1 matching 9 bases. V dropped 4 bases and J dropped 6; count of bases not matched to a gene: 5. Germline-derived CDR1 and CDR2 are SGHNT and YYREEE (reference sequence). This CDR3 is 13 amino acids long. CDR3 DNA: TGTGCCAGCAGCCTGGACAGGGGCCGCGAGCAGTACTTC. Amino acids: CASSLDRGREQYF.

This clone has only one observation. This chain links TRBV20-1 with TRBJ2-2, with 9 bases matching TRBD2. J gave up 3 bases and V 3 bases, and 8 bases lay outside the gene matches. CDR3 length: 16 residues. In germline, CDR1 is DFQATT, CDR2 SNEGSKA (reference sequence). Written as DNA, the CDR3 is TGCAGTGCTAGTGTTAGCGGGAGAGCGGACACCGGGGAGCTGTTTTTT. As protein: CSASVSGRADTGELFF.

The CDR3 DNA reads as TGCGCCAGCAGCCAAGCGGGAATTGGCTACACCTTC. Translation gives CASSQAGIGYTF. The J gene is TRBJ1-2, the V gene TRBV4-3; D remains unclear. The V gene lost 1 base and the J gene lost 7 bases, with 7 bases spanning the gap. The CDR3 runs to 12 residues. Germline CDR1 LGHNA, CDR2 YSLEER.

This chain links TRBV5-4 with TRBJ2-3; 8 bases match TRBD1. The CDR3 extends over 14 amino acids. Germline lookup yields CDR1 SGHNT and CDR2 YYREEE (reference sequence). V lost 3 bases and J lost 5; bases outside the gene matches: 5. CDR3 DNA: TGTGCCAGCAGCTCGTACGACAGGGGAGATACGCAGTATTTT. Its protein product is CASSSYDRGDTQYF.

This clone has more than one count but fewer than ten. V and J are TRBV5-1 and TRBJ1-2; TRBD1 might be the D (5 bases). Germline values: CDR1 SGHRS, CDR2 YFSETQ. CDR3 length: 15 amino acids. The V end lost 0 bases, the J end lost 7 bases, and 16 bases lay between the germline ends. CDR3 sequence reads: CASSLEWGGTIGYTF. The CDR3 coding sequence is TGCGCCAGCAGCTTGGAATGGGGGGGTACGATTGGCTACACCTTC. Full variable domain (missing parts from reference TRBV5-1 and TRBJ1-2): KAGVTQTPRYLIKTRGQQVTLSCSPISGHRSVSWYQQTPGQGLQFLFEYFSETQRNKGNFPGRFSGRQFSNSRSEMNVSTLELGDSALYLCASSLEWGGTIGYTFGSGTRLTVV.

A few counts support this clone. The chain recombines TRBV6-5 with TRBJ2-6, with a possible D match to TRBD1 (6 bases). The V end was cut by 5 bases, the J end by 1 base, with 9 bases between. The germline V gene encodes CDR1 MNHEY and CDR2 SVGAGI. The CDR3 extends over 15 amino acids. The CDR3 region is CASSNRVSGANVLTF. CDR3 bases: TGTGCCAGCAGTAACAGGGTGTCTGGGGCCAACGTCCTGACTTTC.